This T cell receptor (beta chain) was documented in a study of shared clonotypes between healthy human individuals. This clone was detected only a few times. What it binds is unknown. Study-level findings and limits: The expectation was that sequencing depth would affect clonotype sharing among donors. Represented genetic and exposure-history diversity was restricted by having few donors.

The assay was run at deep level. Sequencing was performed with immunoSEQ multiplex PCR; in TCRdb, only in-frame clones are kept and a portion is missing. The data contain 500,000 to 650,000 clones, roughly 79% of them singletons. Recent vaccinations or acute infections were absent in the healthy HIV-negative adult donors. Sequencing was performed on PBMCs. The sequence derives from a woman between 35 and 50 years old in good health. Some clones in this sample may be carry-over from other donors' samples.

As DNA, the CDR3 is TGTGCCAGCAGCTTACCAGCCGTCCATGGCTACACCTTC. This sequence encodes CASSLPAVHGYTF. This chain joins TRBV7-2 and TRBJ1-2; the D is unclear. CDR1 and CDR2 from the germline V gene are SGHTA and FQGNSA. The CDR3 consists of 13 residues. Trimming removed 2 bases at V and 6 bases at J, with 10 bases between.